This T cell receptor (beta chain) came from a study of blood T cell repertoires in COVID-19. The wider study: Researchers got acute and convalescent COVID-19 samples from the United States, Italy and Spain. Sample material is recorded as cDNA or gDNA derived from T cells, B-cell-depleted T cells, or PBMCs.

Per the study methods: Nucleated cell number was recorded as an estimate derived from reference gene primer amplification. Sequenced by immunoSEQ multiplex PCR; TCRdb stores in-frame clones only, minus some. The V and J calls and clone size were taken over from that table, and D and trimming were inferred from the DNA. The sample lists about 210,000 clones, about 91% occurring once. The CDR3 runs to 16 residues. With 3 bases removed from V and 5 bases from J, the gap between germline ends came to 15 bases. The germline V gene encodes CDR1 SGHRS and CDR2 YFSETQ. The sample was peripheral blood. The clonotype was recovered from a woman aged 40 to 50 with acute or convalescent COVID-19. The chain joins TRBV5-1 to TRBJ1-6; weak D call: TRBD1 (5 bases). CDR3 bases: TGCGCCAGCAGCTCTCAACACGCGGGGGATAATTCACCCCTCCACTTT. Translation: CASSSQHAGDNSPLHF.